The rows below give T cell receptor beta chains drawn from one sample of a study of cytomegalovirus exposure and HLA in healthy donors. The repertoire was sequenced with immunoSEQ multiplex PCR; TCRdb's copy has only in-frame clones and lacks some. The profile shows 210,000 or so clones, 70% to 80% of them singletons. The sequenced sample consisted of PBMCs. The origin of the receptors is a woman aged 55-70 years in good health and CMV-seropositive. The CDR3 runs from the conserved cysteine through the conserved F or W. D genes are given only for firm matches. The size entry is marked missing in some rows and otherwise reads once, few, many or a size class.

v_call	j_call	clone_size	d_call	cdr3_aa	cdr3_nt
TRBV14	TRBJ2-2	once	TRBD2	CASSGSGGSNTGELFF	TGTGCCAGCAGCGGAAGCGGGGGGAGCAACACCGGGGAGCTGTTTTTT
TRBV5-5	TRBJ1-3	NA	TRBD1	CASSPNRGLSSGNTIYF	TGTGCCAGCAGCCCTAACAGGGGGCTGTCCTCTGGAAACACCATATATTTT
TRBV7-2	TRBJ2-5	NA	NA	CASSQQGLGTQYF	TGTGCCAGCAGTCAACAGGGCCTTGGGACCCAGTACTTC
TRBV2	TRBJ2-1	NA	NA	CASNTRGRSEQFF	TGTGCCAGCAATACAAGGGGTAGAAGTGAGCAGTTCTTC
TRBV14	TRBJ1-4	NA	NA	CASSFNTEKLFF	TGTGCCAGCAGCTTTAACACCGAAAAACTGTTTTTT
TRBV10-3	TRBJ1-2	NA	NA	CAISELSGLSYGYTF	TGTGCCATCAGTGAATTATCAGGGCTGTCGTATGGCTACACCTTC
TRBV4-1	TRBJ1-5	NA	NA	CASSQVFVIEGAGQPQHF	TGCGCCAGCAGCCAGGTATTCGTCATAGAGGGCGCAGGTCAGCCCCAGCATTTT
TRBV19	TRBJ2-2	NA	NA	CASNGGALNTGELFF	TGTGCCAGTAATGGTGGGGCGTTGAACACCGGGGAGCTGTTTTTT
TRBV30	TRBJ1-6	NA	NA	CAWSAPGEFNSPLHF	TGTGCCTGGAGTGCGCCAGGGGAGTTCAATTCACCCCTCCACTTT
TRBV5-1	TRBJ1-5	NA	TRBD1	CASSPRQGSQPQHF	TGCGCCAGCAGCCCCCGACAGGGCAGTCAGCCCCAGCATTTT
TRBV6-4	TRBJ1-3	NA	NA	CASSLQGTGNTIYF	TGTGCCAGCAGTCTACAGGGCACGGGAAACACCATATATTTT
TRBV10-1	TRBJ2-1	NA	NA	CASSDWSSYNEQFF	TGCGCCAGCAGTGACTGGAGCTCCTACAATGAGCAGTTCTTC
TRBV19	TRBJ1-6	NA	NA	CASSVNRDTNSPLHF	TGTGCCAGTAGTGTCAACCGGGACACTAATTCACCCCTCCACTTT
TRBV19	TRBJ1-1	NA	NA	CASSFLNTEAFF	TGTGCCAGTAGCTTTTTGAACACTGAAGCTTTCTTT
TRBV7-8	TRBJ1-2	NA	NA	CASSFEGYGYTF	TGTGCCAGCAGCTTTGAGGGCTATGGCTACACCTTC
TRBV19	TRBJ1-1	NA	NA	CASSFLGQGGTEAFF	TGTGCCAGTAGTTTCCTTGGGCAGGGTGGCACTGAAGCTTTCTTT
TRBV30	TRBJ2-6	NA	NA	CAWRDSSGANVLTF	TGTGCCTGGAGGGACAGCTCTGGGGCCAACGTCCTGACTTTC
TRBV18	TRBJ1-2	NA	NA	CASSPSPTVDYGYTF	TGTGCCAGCTCACCGAGTCCTACAGTTGACTATGGCTACACCTTC
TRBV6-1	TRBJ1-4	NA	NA	CASSESGTRGANEKLFF	TGTGCCAGCAGTGAATCCGGGACTCGAGGGGCTAATGAAAAACTGTTTTTT
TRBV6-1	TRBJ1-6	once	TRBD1	CASSAPGQGNSPLHF	TGTGCCAGCAGTGCTCCGGGACAGGGTAATTCACCCCTCCACTTT
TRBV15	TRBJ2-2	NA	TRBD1	CATRRDRATGELFF	TGTGCCACCAGGAGGGACAGGGCAACCGGGGAGCTGTTTTTT
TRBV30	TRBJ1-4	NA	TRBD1	CAWTQAGTVNEKLFF	TGTGCCTGGACACAAGCCGGGACAGTAAATGAAAAACTGTTTTTT
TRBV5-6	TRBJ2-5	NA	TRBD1	CASSYTGVETQYF	TGTGCCAGCAGCTACACAGGGGTAGAGACCCAGTACTTC
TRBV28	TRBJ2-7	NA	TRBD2	CASRTLAGAYEQYF	TGTGCCAGCAGGACACTAGCGGGGGCCTACGAGCAGTACTTC
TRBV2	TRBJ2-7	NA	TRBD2	CASSLGRVGEQYF	TGTGCCAGCAGTCTCGGGAGGGTTGGCGAGCAGTACTTC
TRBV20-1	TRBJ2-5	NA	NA	CSAREETQYF	TGCAGTGCTAGGGAGGAGACCCAGTACTTC
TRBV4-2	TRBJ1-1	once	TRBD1	CASSRDRVAGTEAFF	TGTGCCAGCAGCCGGGACAGGGTGGCGGGCACTGAAGCTTTCTTT
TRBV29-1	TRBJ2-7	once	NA	CSVGSRVSEQYF	TGCAGCGTTGGTAGCAGGGTCTCCGAGCAGTACTTC
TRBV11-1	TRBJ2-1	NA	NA	CASSLVAQVSEQFF	TGTGCCAGCAGCTTAGTGGCACAGGTTAGTGAGCAGTTCTTC
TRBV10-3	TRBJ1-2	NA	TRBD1	CAISDRGLYGYTF	TGTGCCATCAGTGATAGGGGGCTCTATGGCTACACCTTC
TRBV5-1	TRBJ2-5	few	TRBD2	CASSLAGGQETQYF	TGCGCCAGCAGCTTGGCGGGAGGCCAAGAGACCCAGTACTTC
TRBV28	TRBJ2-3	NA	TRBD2	CASSSPGLAGDTQYF	TGTGCCAGCAGTTCGCCCGGACTAGCTGGAGATACGCAGTATTTT
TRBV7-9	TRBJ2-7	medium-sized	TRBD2	CASSPYEGSGRDGEQYF	TGTGCCAGCAGCCCATACGAGGGGAGCGGGAGGGATGGCGAGCAGTACTTC
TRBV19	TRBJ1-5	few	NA	CASAHPYSNQPQHF	TGTGCCAGTGCACACCCGTATAGCAATCAGCCCCAGCATTTT
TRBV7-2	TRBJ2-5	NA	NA	CASSLQWETQYF	TGTGCCAGCAGCTTACAGTGGGAGACCCAGTACTTC
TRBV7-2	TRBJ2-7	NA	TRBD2	CASSLSGSGRAYYEQYF	TGTGCCAGCAGCTTATCGGGTAGCGGGAGGGCCTATTACGAGCAGTACTTC
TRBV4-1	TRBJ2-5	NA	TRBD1	CASSQIQGEETQYF	TGCGCCAGCAGCCAAATCCAGGGGGAAGAGACCCAGTACTTC
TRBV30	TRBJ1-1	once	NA	CAWSTNEGTEAFF	TGTGCCTGGAGTACCAACGAGGGCACTGAAGCTTTCTTT
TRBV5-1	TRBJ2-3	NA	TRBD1	CASSAGTATDTQYF	TGCGCCAGCAGCGCCGGGACAGCCACAGATACGCAGTATTTT
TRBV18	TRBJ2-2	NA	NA	CASSPLTGELFF	TGTGCCAGCTCCCCCCTTACCGGGGAGCTGTTTTTT
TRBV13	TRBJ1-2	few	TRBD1	CASSLVPTGDHNYGYTF	TGTGCCAGCAGCTTAGTCCCGACAGGGGATCATAACTATGGCTACACCTTC
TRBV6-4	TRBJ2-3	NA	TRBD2	CASSVTSGGAEYF	TGTGCCAGCAGTGTTACTAGCGGGGGGGCCGAGTATTTT
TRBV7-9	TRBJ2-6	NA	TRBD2	CSSSGSYSGANVLTF	TGTTCCAGCAGCGGGAGCTATTCTGGGGCCAACGTCCTGACTTTC
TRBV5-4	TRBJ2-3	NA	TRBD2	CASNTGGGSDTQYF	TGTGCCAGCAACACGGGGGGTGGGTCAGATACGCAGTATTTT
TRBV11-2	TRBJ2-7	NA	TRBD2	CASSFLAGVSNEQYF	TGTGCCAGCAGCTTTCTAGCGGGAGTTTCCAACGAGCAGTACTTC
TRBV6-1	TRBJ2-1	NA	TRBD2	CASSEIPGGVNEQFF	TGTGCCAGCAGTGAAATCCCGGGAGGGGTAAATGAGCAGTTCTTC
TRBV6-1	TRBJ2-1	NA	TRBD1	CAGVATGIVNEQFF	TGTGCCGGGGTTGCGACAGGGATAGTCAATGAGCAGTTCTTC
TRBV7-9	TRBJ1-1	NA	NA	CASSFPSQTEAFF	TGTGCCAGCAGCTTCCCTAGCCAGACTGAAGCTTTCTTT
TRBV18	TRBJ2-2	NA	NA	CASSAYRADTGELFF	TGTGCCAGCTCAGCTTACAGGGCCGACACCGGGGAGCTGTTTTTT
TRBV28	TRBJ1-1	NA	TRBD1	CASRHRTGLRTEAFF	TGTGCCAGCAGGCACCGGACAGGACTTAGGACTGAAGCTTTCTTT
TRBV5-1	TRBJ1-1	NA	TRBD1	CASGQGSMNTEAFF	TGCGCCAGCGGACAGGGAAGTATGAACACTGAAGCTTTCTTT
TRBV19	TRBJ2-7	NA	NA	CASRQDRGYEQYF	TGTGCCAGTAGGCAGGACAGAGGATACGAGCAGTACTTC
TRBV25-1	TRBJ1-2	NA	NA	CASSEWGGDYTF	TGTGCCAGCAGTGAATGGGGGGGGGACTACACCTTC
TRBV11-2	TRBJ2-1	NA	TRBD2	CASSPAGGNEQFF	TGTGCCAGCAGCCCAGCGGGGGGGAATGAGCAGTTCTTC